Listed here are 26 T cell receptor beta chains from one sample, sequenced in a study of circulating CD8 cells and anti-PD-1 response in melanoma. Each library started from about 14 ng of total RNA using the QIAseq Immune Repertoire TCR panel. TCRdb re-called the reads through MiXCR, storing one row per CDR3 protein. The sample has 2,000 to 2,500 distinct CDR3 sequences, 6.5% to 8% seen once. Four subsets defined by PD-1 and/or TIGIT were sorted from live CD3+CD8+TCRalphabeta+ cells. Sample: CD8+ T cells from PBMCs, taken at baseline or after one month of anti-PD-1 therapy (not recorded which). These receptors all come from a human donor with melanoma.

By share of the sample, this clonotype is medium-sized (0.01 to 0.1%). V and J are TRBV7-2 and TRBJ2-1, with 8 positions matching TRBD2. The CDR3 extends over 13 amino acids. Unmatched junction bases numbered 5, after V lost 7 bases and J lost 6 bases. CDR1 is SGHTA and CDR2 is FQGNSA in the germline V gene. Here the CDR3 DNA reads TGTGCCAGCACTTGGGCGGGGGGCAATGAGCAGTTCTTC. Translation: CASTWAGGNEQFF.

In its sample, this clonotype is medium-sized. The chain uses TRBV28 and TRBJ2-5; perhaps D is TRBD1 or TRBD2 (5 bases each). Per the germline V gene, CDR1 is MDHEN and CDR2 is SYDVKM. Trimming removed 6 bases from V and 2 bases from J, with 19 bases in between. CDR3 length equals 16 residues. CDR3 bases: TGTGCCAGCAGGAGACAGAAGGGGACCGAGCAAGAGACCCAGTACTTC. It translates to CASRRQKGTEQETQYF.

Judged by abundance, this clonotype is medium-sized. The chain couples TRBV27 to TRBJ2-1, with 10 bases fitting TRBD1. Germline loops: CDR1 MNHEY, CDR2 SMNVEV (reference sequence). The J segment lost 7 bases and the V segment lost 5 bases, leaving 8 bases of the junction unmatched. The CDR3 totals 15 residues. The CDR3 is CASSQLGTGVNEQFF. In nucleotides, the CDR3 is TGTGCCAGCAGTCAGCTCGGGACAGGGGTAAATGAGCAGTTCTTC.

This clonotype appeared a few times. The gene calls are TRBV27 and TRBJ2-1; 11 bases are shared with TRBD2. J gave up 9 bases and V 9 bases, and 4 bases lay outside the gene matches. The CDR3 is made up of 12 amino acids. In germline, CDR1 is MNHEY, CDR2 SMNVEV (reference sequence). CDR3 DNA: TGTGCCAGTACTAGCGGGGGCAGTGAGCAGTTCTTC. It codes for CASTSGGSEQFF.

This clonotype is medium-sized within its sample. The chain recombines TRBV9 with TRBJ2-7; D might be TRBD1 or TRBD2, each matching 5 bases. CDR1 is SGDLS, CDR2 YYNGEE, per germline. The CDR3 sequence is 14 residues long. Trimming left V 1 base short and J 0 bases short, with 8 bases between. The CDR3 DNA is TGTGCCAGCAGCGTACGGGGCAGCTCCTACGAGCAGTACTTC. This gives the protein CASSVRGSSYEQYF.

Notes on this clonotype: It may be a read error: a sequence one base away is much more abundant. The J gene is TRBJ2-3, the V gene TRBV9, with D perhaps assigned TRBD1 or TRBD2 (5 bases each). The CDR3 is 12 residues long. Germline V CDR1 and CDR2: SGDLS, YYNGEE. Written as DNA, the CDR3 is TGTGCCAGCAGCGGGGGGATAAATACGCGGTATTTT. It codes for CASSGGINTRYF.

The chain uses TRBV19 and TRBJ2-7; a possible D gene is TRBD2 (6 bases). The CDR3 length is 13 residues. Per the germline V gene, CDR1 is LNHDA and CDR2 is SQIVND (reference sequence). Trimming took 2 bases from V and 6 from J, leaving 11 bases between them. This CDR3 reads CASSILGGTEQYF. CDR3 DNA: TGTGCCAGTAGTATATTGGGCGGGACCGAGCAGTACTTC.

In this sample, this clonotype turned up a few times. This chain connects TRBV3-1 to TRBJ1-1; D may be TRBD1 (5 bases). CDR3 length: 13 amino acids. The germline V and J ends were trimmed by 0 bases and 5 bases, with 7 bases remaining between them. The germline CDR1 and CDR2 sequences are LGHDT and YNNKEL (reference sequence). CDR3 sequence reads: CASSQDGGTEAFF. Here the CDR3 DNA reads TGTGCCAGCAGCCAAGACGGGGGGACTGAAGCTTTCTTT.

This clonotype counts as medium-sized. The chain employs TRBV19 and TRBJ2-7, with TRBD2 as a possible D gene (5 bases). The V gene's germline CDR1 is LNHDA and CDR2 SQIVND (reference sequence). Trimming removed 5 bases at V and 2 bases at J, with 10 bases between. The CDR3 contains 13 residues. The CDR3 region is CASSAGTPYEQYF. The CDR3 DNA follows: TGTGCCAGTAGTGCGGGCACCCCCTACGAGCAGTACTTC.

This clonotype was counted only a few times. This sequence joins TRBV19 and TRBJ2-1; 10 positions match TRBD2. The germline CDR1 and CDR2 sequences are LNHDA and SQIVND (reference sequence). V was pared by 2 bases and J by 4 bases, with 5 bases of the junction left unmatched. The CDR3 has 16 amino acids. In DNA, the CDR3 is TGTGCCAGTAGTATAACCGGGACTAGCGTTTACAATGAGCAGTTCTTC. This translates into CASSITGTSVYNEQFF.

About this clonotype itself: Lacking the conserved final phenylalanine or tryptophan, this CDR3 likely reflects a read error. The chain combines TRBV27 with TRBJ2-7; possible D gene TRBD1, 5 bases. CDR1 is MNHEY, CDR2 SMNVEV, per germline (reference sequence). Between the trimmed V and J ends, which lost 4 bases and 2 bases, there was a span of 18 bases. The length of the CDR3 is 16 residues. The CDR3 region has the DNA TGTGCCAGCAGTTCAGCATATGCCGACAGAGCCTACGAGCAGTACTCC. Protein product: CASSSAYADRAYEQYS.

This clonotype is labeled medium-sized. The chain combines TRBV7-3 with TRBJ2-5; D uncertain. The CDR3 totals 14 residues. Trimming removed 2 bases at V and 5 bases at J, with 12 bases between. CDR1 is SGHTA and CDR2 is FQGTGA in the germline V gene. CDR3 in amino acids: CASSLGHGFETQYF. Written as DNA, the CDR3 is TGTGCCAGCAGCTTAGGGCATGGTTTCGAGACCCAGTACTTC. The full variable domain, in which reference TRBV7-3 and TRBJ2-5 provide the parts outside the CDR3, is GAGVSQTPSNKVTEKGKYVELRCDPISGHTALYWYRQSLGQGPEFLIYFQGTGAADDSGLPNDRFFAVRPEGSVSTLKIQRTERGDSAVYLCASSLGHGFETQYFGPGTRLLVL.

V gene TRBV10-3 combines with J gene TRBJ2-2; D gene uncertain. CDR3 length equals 15 residues. V gave up 0 bases and J gave up 3 bases, with 8 bases separating them. Germline V CDR1 and CDR2: ENHRY, SYGVKD. The DNA of the CDR3 is TGTGCCATCAGTGAGTCGTCGGATTACACCGGGGAGCTGTTTTTT. Translation: CAISESSDYTGELFF.

This clonotype rates as medium-sized (0.01 to 0.1%). This rearrangement joins TRBV19 to TRBJ2-3; 8 nucleotides agree with TRBD2. The V gene end was trimmed by 2 bases and the J gene end by 2 bases; junction bases not matched to a gene: 6. The length of the CDR3 is 16 residues. Germline V lookup: CDR1 LNHDA, CDR2 SQIVND (reference sequence). Here the CDR3 DNA reads TGTGCCAGTAGTATAAGCGGGGGCCTTTACACAGATACGCAGTATTTT. Translation gives CASSISGGLYTDTQYF.

This clonotype is deemed medium-sized (0.01 to 0.1%). The chain employs TRBV4-1 and TRBJ2-3; D ambiguous. The germline CDR1 and CDR2 sequences are MGHRA and YSYEKL. Trimming took off 6 bases at V and 0 bases at J, with 10 bases between the two ends. This CDR3 is 14 amino acids long. This CDR3 is CASRVGSSTDTQYF. CDR3 in DNA: TGCGCCAGCAGGGTCGGCAGTAGCACAGATACGCAGTATTTT.

This clonotype was counted between two and nine times. The gene calls are TRBV20-1 and TRBJ2-2; D is undetermined. Germline CDR1 DFQATT, CDR2 SNEGSKA (reference sequence). Between the trimmed V and J ends, which lost 3 bases and 3 bases, there was a span of 8 bases. The CDR3 covers 13 residues. CDR3: CSARSIDTGELFF. In DNA form, the CDR3 reads TGCAGTGCTAGGTCGATCGACACCGGGGAGCTGTTTTTT.

This clonotype is labeled medium-sized (0.01 to 0.1%). The rearrangement joins TRBV28 to TRBJ2-7, with a tentative D call TRBD1 (6 bases). The CDR3 totals 14 residues. Germline V gene data show CDR1 as MDHEN and CDR2 as SYDVKM. V lost 3 bases and J 0 bases, leaving 9 bases between the germline ends. The DNA for the CDR3 is TGTGCCAGCAGTTTGCTGGACAGCTCCTACGAGCAGTACTTC. This translates into CASSLLDSSYEQYF. Complete variable domain (other parts from reference TRBV28 and TRBJ2-7): DVKVTQSSRYLVKRTGEKVFLECVQDMDHENMFWYRQDPGLGLRLIYFSYDVKMKEKGDIPEGYSVSREKKERFSLILESASTNQTSMYLCASSLLDSSYEQYFGPGTRLTVT.

By share, this clonotype ranks as medium-sized. The rearrangement joins TRBV6-6 to TRBJ1-5; D remains ambiguous. The germline V and J ends were trimmed by 2 bases and 1 base, with 3 bases remaining between them. The CDR3 is 13 residues long. The germline gives CDR1 MNHNY, CDR2 SVGAGI (reference sequence). This CDR3 is CASSYDSNQPQHF. CDR3 nucleotides: TGTGCCAGCAGTTACGACAGCAATCAGCCCCAGCATTTT.

By share, this clonotype counts as medium-sized (0.01 to 0.1%). The gene calls are TRBV27 and TRBJ1-1; perhaps TRBD1 as D (5 bases). V was pared by 6 bases and J by 4 bases, with 15 bases between. Germline CDR1 reads MNHEY; CDR2 reads SMNVEV (reference sequence). CDR3 length equals 14 residues. The CDR3 region is CASRAVGGGTEAFF. The CDR3 DNA reads as TGTGCCAGCAGGGCGGTAGGTGGGGGCACTGAAGCTTTCTTT.

This clonotype is deemed medium-sized. The chain joins TRBV29-1 to TRBJ2-1, with D perhaps TRBD2 (5 bases). With 7 bases removed from V and 1 base from J, the gap between germline ends came to 23 bases. CDR3 length: 17 amino acids. Looked up from germline, CDR1 is SQVTM and CDR2 is ANQGSEA. The CDR3 DNA reads as TGCAGCGCCCCCGGACTTATTCAAACACAATCCTACAATGAGCAGTTCTTC. Protein sequence: CSAPGLIQTQSYNEQFF.

By sample fraction, this clonotype is medium-sized (0.01 to 0.1%). This chain uses TRBV4-1 with TRBJ2-3; unclear D gene. V gave up 1 base and J gave up 2 bases, with 7 bases separating them. Germline loops: CDR1 MGHRA, CDR2 YSYEKL. This CDR3 is built from 14 residues. In nucleotides, the CDR3 is TGCGCCAGCAGCCAAGGAATAAACACAGATACGCAGTATTTT. Amino acid sequence: CASSQGINTDTQYF.

By sample fraction, this clonotype is medium-sized. The chain joins TRBV18 to TRBJ2-1; possibly TRBD1 or TRBD2 for D (5 bases each). V was shortened by 3 bases and J by 1 base, with 10 bases between the two germline ends. This CDR3 has 15 amino acids. Germline CDR1 reads KGHSH; CDR2 reads LQKENI. CDR3 loop: CASSPAEGSYNEQFF. CDR3 DNA sequence: TGTGCCAGCTCACCCGCCGAGGGGTCCTACAATGAGCAGTTCTTC.

This clonotype was counted a few times. The rearrangement links TRBV19 to TRBJ2-2; D gene ambiguous. The CDR3 is 14 residues long. CDR1 and CDR2 from the germline V gene are LNHDA and SQIVND (reference sequence). V lost 8 bases to trimming and J lost 9 bases, with 19 bases between them. The CDR3 here is CASCPSFPARELFF. In nucleotides, the CDR3 is TGTGCCAGTTGCCCCTCCTTTCCAGCCCGGGAGCTGTTTTTT.

Of note for this clonotype: With a much larger clone just one base away, this may be a read error. The chain links TRBV4-1 to TRBJ2-2, with a weak D call TRBD1 (6 bases). The germline V gene encodes CDR1 MGHRA and CDR2 YSYEKL. The CDR3 covers 13 residues. CDR3 nucleotide sequence: TGCGCCAGCAGCCAAACAGGGACCGGGGAGCTGGTTTTT. This gives the protein CASSQTGTGELVF.

By share of the sample, this clonotype is medium-sized. The CDR3 nucleotides read TGTGCCAGCAGGGGACTAGCGGGGGTCACAGATACGCAGTATTTT. Translating gives CASRGLAGVTDTQYF. The chain employs TRBV28 and TRBJ2-3; 14 bases line up with TRBD2. This CDR3 spans 15 amino acids. The ends lost 6 bases at V and 2 bases at J; junction bases unmatched: 1. Germline V gene data show CDR1 as MDHEN and CDR2 as SYDVKM.

This clonotype counts as medium-sized. V usage is TRBV19 and J usage is TRBJ1-1; D ambiguous. This CDR3 has 12 amino acids. Germline loops: CDR1 LNHDA, CDR2 SQIVND (reference sequence). Trimming took off 6 bases at V and 4 bases at J, with 9 bases between the two ends. This chain's CDR3 is CASRAQFTEAFF. As DNA, the CDR3 is TGTGCCAGTAGGGCACAGTTCACTGAAGCTTTCTTT.